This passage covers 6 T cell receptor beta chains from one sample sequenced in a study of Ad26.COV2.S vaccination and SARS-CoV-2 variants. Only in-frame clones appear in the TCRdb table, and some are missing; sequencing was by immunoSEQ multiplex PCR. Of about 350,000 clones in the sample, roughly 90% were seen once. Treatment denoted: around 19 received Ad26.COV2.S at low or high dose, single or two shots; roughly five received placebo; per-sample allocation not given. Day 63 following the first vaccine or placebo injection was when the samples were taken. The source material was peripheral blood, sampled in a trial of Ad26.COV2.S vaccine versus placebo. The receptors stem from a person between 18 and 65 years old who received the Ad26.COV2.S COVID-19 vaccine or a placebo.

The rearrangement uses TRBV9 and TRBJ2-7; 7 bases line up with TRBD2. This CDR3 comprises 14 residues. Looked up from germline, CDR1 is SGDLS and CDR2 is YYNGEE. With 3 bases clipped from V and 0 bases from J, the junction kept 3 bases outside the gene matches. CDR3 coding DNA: TGTGCCAGCAGCGAAAGCGGGAACTCCTACGAGCAGTACTTC. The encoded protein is CASSESGNSYEQYF.

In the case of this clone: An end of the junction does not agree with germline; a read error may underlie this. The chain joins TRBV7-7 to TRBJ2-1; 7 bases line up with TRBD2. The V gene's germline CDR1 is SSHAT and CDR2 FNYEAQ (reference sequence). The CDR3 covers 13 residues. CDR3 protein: CASSYGGSDEQFF. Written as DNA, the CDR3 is TGTGCTAGCAGCTACGGGGGGTCGGACGAGCAGTTCTTC.

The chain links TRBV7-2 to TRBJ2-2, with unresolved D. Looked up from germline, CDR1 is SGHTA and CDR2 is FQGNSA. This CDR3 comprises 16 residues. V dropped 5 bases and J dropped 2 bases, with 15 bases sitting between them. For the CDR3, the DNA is TGTGCCAGCAGCCCTGCCCGGTTCGGAAACACCGGGGAGCTGTTTTTT. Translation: CASSPARFGNTGELFF. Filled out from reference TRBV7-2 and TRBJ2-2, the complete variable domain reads GAGVSQSPSNKVTEKGKDVELRCDPISGHTALYWYRQSLGQGLEFLIYFQGNSAPDKSGLPSDRFSAERTGGSVSTLTIQRTQQEDSAVYLCASSPARFGNTGELFFGEGSRLTVL.

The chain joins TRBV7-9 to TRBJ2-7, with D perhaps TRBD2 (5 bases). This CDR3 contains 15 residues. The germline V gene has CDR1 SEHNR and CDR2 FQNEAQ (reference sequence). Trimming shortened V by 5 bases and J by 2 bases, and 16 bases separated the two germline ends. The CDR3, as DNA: TGTGCCAGCAGCCCCGATGTGACGGGGACCTACGAGCAGTACTTC. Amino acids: CASSPDVTGTYEQYF.

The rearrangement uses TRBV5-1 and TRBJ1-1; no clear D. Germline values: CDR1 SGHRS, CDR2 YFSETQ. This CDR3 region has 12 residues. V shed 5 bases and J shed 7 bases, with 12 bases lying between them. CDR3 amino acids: CASRVLRGEAFF. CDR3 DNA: TGCGCCAGCAGGGTTCTTCGGGGTGAAGCTTTCTTT.

The CDR3 DNA reads TGTGCCAGCAGTGATCAGAGCCAGGGGGATGGCTACACCTTC. Protein: CASSDQSQGDGYTF. The V and J genes are TRBV6-4 and TRBJ1-2; 7 nucleotides line up with TRBD1. The germline gives CDR1 MRHNA, CDR2 SNTAGT. The trim removed 3 bases at V and 6 bases at J, leaving 7 bases unmatched. This CDR3 contains 14 residues.